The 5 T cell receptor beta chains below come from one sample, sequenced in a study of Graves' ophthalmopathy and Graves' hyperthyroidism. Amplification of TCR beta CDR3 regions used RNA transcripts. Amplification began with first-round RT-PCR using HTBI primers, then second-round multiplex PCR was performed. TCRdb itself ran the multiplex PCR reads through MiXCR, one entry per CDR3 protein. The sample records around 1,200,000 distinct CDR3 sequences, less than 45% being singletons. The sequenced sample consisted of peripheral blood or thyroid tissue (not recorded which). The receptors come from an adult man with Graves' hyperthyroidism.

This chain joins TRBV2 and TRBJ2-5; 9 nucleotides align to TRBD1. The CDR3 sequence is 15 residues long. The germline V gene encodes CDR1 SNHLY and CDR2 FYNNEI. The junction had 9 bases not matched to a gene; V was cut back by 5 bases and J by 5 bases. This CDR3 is CASSLRQGGKETQYF. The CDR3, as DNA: TGTGCCAGCAGTTTAAGACAGGGGGGAAAGGAGACCCAGTACTTC.

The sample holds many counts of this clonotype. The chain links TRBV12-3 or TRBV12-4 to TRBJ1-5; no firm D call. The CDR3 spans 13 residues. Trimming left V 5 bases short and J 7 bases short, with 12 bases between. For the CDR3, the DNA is TGTGCCAGCAGTGCGTTAGCTCGGCAGCCCCAGCATTTT. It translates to CASSALARQPQHF.

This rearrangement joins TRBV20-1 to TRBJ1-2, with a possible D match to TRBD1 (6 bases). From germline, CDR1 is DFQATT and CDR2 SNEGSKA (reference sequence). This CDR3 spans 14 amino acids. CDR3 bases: TGCAGCGGCTATATGGATGGGGGGCTCTATGGCTACACCTTC. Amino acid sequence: CSGYMDGGLYGYTF.

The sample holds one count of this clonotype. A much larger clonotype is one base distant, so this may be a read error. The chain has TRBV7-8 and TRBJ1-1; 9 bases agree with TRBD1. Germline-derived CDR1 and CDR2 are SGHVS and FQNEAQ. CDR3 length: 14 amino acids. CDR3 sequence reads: CAGSLQGALFGAFF. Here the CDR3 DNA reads TGTGCCGGCAGCCTACAGGGGGCGCTTTTTGGAGCTTTCTTT.

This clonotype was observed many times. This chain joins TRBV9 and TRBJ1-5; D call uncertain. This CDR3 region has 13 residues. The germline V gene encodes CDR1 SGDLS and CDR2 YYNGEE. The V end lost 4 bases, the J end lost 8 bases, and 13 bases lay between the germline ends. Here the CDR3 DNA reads TGTGCCAGCAGCTCAACCCCCAGTGAGCCCCAGCATTTT. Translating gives CASSSTPSEPQHF.